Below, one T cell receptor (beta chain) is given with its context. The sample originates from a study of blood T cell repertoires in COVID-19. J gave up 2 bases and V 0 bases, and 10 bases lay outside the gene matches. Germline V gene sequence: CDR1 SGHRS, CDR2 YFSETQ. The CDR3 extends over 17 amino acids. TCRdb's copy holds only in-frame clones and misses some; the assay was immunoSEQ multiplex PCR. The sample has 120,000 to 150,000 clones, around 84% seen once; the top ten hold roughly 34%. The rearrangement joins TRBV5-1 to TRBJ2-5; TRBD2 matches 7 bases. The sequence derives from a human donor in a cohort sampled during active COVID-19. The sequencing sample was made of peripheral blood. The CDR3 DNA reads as TGCGCCAGCAGCTTGGGTATTAGGGACTACATTCAAGAGACCCAGTACTTC. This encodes CASSLGIRDYIQETQYF.